This paragraph covers one TCR beta chain sequence. Its antigen is unidentified. The sample has other DNA sequences that encode this CDR3 too. Per the germline V gene, CDR1 is SGHAT and CDR2 is FQNNGV. With 1 base removed from V and 0 bases from J, the gap between germline ends came to 7 bases. The CDR3 runs 15 residues. These data originate in a study of shared clonotypes between healthy human individuals. Study-wide results and limits: Naive subsets typically showed greater estimated richness than memory subsets. Unshared clonotypes carried lower generation probabilities than those common to all four donors.

Sequencing used immunoSEQ multiplex PCR; TCRdb keeps in-frame clones, though not all of them. Found here are approximately 2.4 million clones, 90% to 96% of them singletons; the top ten hold roughly 0.13%. The V call is TRBV11-2, the J call TRBJ2-1, with D possibly matching TRBD2 (5 bases). Sequences were obtained from naive CD4+ T cells sorted from blood. As to subset: CD45RA+ positively selected. The TCR originated in a man aged 18 to 29 in good health. The CDR3 here is CASSLGGSSYNEQFF. For the CDR3, the DNA is TGTGCCAGCAGCTTAGGTGGGAGCTCCTACAATGAGCAGTTCTTC. The whole variable domain, filled in from reference TRBV11-2 and TRBJ2-1, reads EAGVAQSPRYKIIEKRQSVAFWCNPISGHATLYWYQQILGQGPKLLIQFQNNGVVDDSQLPKDRFSAERLKGVDSTLKIQPAKLEDSAVYLCASSLGGSSYNEQFFGPGTRLTVL.